The 3 T cell receptor beta chains below were found in one sample sequenced in a study of cytomegalovirus exposure and HLA in healthy donors (dated by TCRdb to 2017 to 2019). The protocol used for the library was the immunoSEQ multiplex PCR assay. A mixture of 60 forward primers for TCR Vbeta segments and 13 reverse primers for TCR Jbeta segments was used in the multiplex PCR. TCRdb obtained this table from immuneACCESS and retained in-frame rearrangements with V and J assigned. These tables miss some clones; where compared with another copy, unresolved V genes account for less than half of the shortfall, and the remainder is unexplained. The sample table contains around 35,000 clones; only one count was recorded for roughly 76% of them. The top ten clonotypes cover 9.3% of the sample. The source material was PBMCs. These receptors originate from a middle-aged woman in good health and CMV-seronegative.

The gene calls are TRBV7-9 and TRBJ1-6; TRBD1 is a possible D gene (5 bases). The CDR3 consists of 12 residues. V lost 8 bases and J 8 bases, leaving 10 bases between the germline ends. The germline CDR1 and CDR2 sequences are SEHNR and FQNEAQ (reference sequence). The CDR3 loop reads CASGQGDSPLHF. CDR3 nucleotides: TGTGCCAGCGGGCAGGGTGATTCACCCCTCCACTTT.

This sequence joins TRBV29-1 and TRBJ2-7, with a tentative D call TRBD1 (6 bases). The CDR3 sequence is 14 residues long. With 6 bases removed from V and 2 bases from J, the gap between germline ends came to 17 bases. Germline V gene sequence: CDR1 SQVTM, CDR2 ANQGSEA. The CDR3 region is CSVQTGHSTYEQYF. The CDR3 DNA is TGCAGCGTCCAGACGGGACACTCAACCTACGAGCAGTACTTC.

The V gene is TRBV7-2, the J gene TRBJ1-2, with D tentatively TRBD1 (6 bases). The ends were cut back, 5 bases at V and 4 bases at J, with 17 bases in the middle. The CDR3 is 15 residues long. The germline V gene encodes CDR1 SGHTA and CDR2 FQGNSA. DNA for the CDR3: TGTGCCAGCAGCCCGATAACAAACAGGGTCTATGGCTACACCTTC. This gives the protein CASSPITNRVYGYTF. Combining the CDR3 with reference TRBV7-2 and TRBJ1-2 gives the whole variable domain GAGVSQSPSNKVTEKGKDVELRCDPISGHTALYWYRQSLGQGLEFLIYFQGNSAPDKSGLPSDRFSAERTGGSVSTLTIQRTQQEDSAVYLCASSPITNRVYGYTFGSGTRLTVV.